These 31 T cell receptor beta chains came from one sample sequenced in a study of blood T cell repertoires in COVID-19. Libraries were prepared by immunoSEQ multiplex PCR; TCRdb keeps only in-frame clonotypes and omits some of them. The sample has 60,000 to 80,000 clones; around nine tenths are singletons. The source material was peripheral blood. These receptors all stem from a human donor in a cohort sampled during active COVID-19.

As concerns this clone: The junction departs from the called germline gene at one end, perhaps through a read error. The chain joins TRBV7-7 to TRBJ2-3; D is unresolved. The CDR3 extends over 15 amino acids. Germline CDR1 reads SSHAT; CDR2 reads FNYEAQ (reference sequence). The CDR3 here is CASSRGESPLHTQYF. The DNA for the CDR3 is TGTGCTAGCAGCCGCGGAGAGTCCCCCCTACATACGCAGTATTTT.

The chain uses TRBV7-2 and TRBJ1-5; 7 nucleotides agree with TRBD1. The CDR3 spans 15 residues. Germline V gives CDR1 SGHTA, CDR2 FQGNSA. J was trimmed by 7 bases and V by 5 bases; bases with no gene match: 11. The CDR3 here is CASSRQGGSGQPQHF. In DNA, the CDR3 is TGTGCCAGCAGCAGGCAGGGGGGTTCGGGCCAGCCCCAGCATTTT.

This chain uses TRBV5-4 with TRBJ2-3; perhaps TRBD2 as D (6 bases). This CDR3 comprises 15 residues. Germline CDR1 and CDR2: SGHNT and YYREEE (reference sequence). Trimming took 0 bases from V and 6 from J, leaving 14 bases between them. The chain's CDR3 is CASSLAGGAGDTQYF. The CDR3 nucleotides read TGTGCCAGCAGCTTGGCGGGCGGGGCCGGGGATACGCAGTATTTT.

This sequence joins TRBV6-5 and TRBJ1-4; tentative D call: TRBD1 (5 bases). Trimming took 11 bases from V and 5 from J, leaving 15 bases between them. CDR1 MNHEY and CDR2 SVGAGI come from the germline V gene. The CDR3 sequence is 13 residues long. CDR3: CAGAGSKNEKLFF. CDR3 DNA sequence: TGTGCCGGGGCCGGGAGCAAGAATGAAAAACTGTTTTTT.

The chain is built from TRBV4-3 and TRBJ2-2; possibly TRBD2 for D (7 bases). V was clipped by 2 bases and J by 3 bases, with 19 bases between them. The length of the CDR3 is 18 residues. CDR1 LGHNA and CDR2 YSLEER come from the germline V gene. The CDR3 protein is CASSQNLVGRGDTGELFF. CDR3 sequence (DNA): TGCGCCAGCAGCCAAAATCTTGTAGGGAGGGGGGACACCGGGGAGCTGTTTTTT.

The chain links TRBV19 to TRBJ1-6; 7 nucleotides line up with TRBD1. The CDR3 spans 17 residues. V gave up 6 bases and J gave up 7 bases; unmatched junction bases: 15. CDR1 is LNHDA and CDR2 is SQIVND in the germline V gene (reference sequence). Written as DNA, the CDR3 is TGTGCCAGTAGACAAGGAAACAGGGGCTCAGGGAATTCACCCCTCCACTTT. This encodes CASRQGNRGSGNSPLHF.

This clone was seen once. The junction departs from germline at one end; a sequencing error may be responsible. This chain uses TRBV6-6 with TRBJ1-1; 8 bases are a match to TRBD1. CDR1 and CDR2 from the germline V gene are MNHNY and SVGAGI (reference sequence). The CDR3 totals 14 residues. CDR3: CVSSYGQGGPEAFF. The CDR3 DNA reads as TGTGTCAGCAGTTATGGACAGGGTGGGCCTGAAGCTTTCTTT.

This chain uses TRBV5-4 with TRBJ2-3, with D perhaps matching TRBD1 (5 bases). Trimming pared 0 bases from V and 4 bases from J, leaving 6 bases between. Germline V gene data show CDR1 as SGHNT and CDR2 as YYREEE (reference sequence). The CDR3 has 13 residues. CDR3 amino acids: CASSLEGSDTQYF. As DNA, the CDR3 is TGTGCCAGCAGCTTGGAGGGGTCAGATACGCAGTATTTT.

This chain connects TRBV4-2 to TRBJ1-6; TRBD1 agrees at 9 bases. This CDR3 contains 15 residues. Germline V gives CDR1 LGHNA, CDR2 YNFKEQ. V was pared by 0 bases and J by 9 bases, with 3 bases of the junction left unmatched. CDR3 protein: CASSQDWTGVSPLHF. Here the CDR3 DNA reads TGTGCCAGCAGCCAAGATTGGACAGGGGTTTCACCCCTCCACTTT.

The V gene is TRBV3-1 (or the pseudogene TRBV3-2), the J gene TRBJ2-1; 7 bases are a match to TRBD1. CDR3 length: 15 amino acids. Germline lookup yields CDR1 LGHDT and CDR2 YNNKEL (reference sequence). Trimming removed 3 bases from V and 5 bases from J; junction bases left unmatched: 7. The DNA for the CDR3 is TGTGCCAGCAGCCACTGGGCAGGGGGTCACAATGAGCAGTTCTTC. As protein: CASSHWAGGHNEQFF.

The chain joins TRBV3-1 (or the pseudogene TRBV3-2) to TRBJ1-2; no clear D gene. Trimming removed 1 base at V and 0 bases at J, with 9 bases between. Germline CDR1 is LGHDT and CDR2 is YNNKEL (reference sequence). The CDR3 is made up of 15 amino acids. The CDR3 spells CASSQAQKANYGYTF. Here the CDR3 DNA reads TGTGCCAGCAGCCAAGCTCAGAAAGCTAACTATGGCTACACCTTC.

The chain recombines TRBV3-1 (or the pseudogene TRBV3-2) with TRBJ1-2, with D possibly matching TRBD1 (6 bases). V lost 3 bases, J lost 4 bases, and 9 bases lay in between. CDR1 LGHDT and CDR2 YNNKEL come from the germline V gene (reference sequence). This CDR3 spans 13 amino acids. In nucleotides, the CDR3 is TGTGCCAGCAGCCAGTCGACAGGCTATGGCTACACCTTC. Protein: CASSQSTGYGYTF.

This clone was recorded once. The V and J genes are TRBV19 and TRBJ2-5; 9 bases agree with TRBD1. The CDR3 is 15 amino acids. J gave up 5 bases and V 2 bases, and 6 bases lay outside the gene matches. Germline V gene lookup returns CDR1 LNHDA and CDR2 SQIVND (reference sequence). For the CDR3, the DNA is TGTGCCAGTAGTATAATACAGGGGGCGGGCGAGACCCAGTACTTC. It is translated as CASSIIQGAGETQYF.

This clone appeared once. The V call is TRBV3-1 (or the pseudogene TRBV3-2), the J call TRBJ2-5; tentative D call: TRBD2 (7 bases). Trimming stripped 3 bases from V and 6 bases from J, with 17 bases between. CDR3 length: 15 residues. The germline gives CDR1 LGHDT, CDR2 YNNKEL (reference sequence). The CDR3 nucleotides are TGTGCCAGCAGCCATGAAGGGGGGGCCAGAAAGACCCAGTACTTC. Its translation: CASSHEGGARKTQYF.

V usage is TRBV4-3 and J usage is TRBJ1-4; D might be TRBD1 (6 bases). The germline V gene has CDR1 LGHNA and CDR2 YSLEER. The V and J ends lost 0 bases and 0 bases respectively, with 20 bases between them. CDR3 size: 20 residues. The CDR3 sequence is CASSQDMGASTVATNEKLFF. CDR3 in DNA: TGCGCCAGCAGCCAAGATATGGGGGCCTCGACTGTCGCAACTAATGAAAAACTGTTTTTT.

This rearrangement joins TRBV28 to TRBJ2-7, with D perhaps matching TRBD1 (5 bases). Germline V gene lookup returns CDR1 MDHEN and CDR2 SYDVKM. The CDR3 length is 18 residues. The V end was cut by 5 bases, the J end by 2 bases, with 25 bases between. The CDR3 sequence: CASSLFHLGRSDTYEQYF. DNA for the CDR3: TGTGCCAGCAGTCTTTTCCATCTAGGCAGGTCGGACACCTACGAGCAGTACTTC. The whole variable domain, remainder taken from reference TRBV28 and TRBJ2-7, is DVKVTQSSRYLVKRTGEKVFLECVQDMDHENMFWYRQDPGLGLRLIYFSYDVKMKEKGDIPEGYSVSREKKERFSLILESASTNQTSMYLCASSLFHLGRSDTYEQYFGPGTRLTVT.

The CDR3 DNA is TGTGCCAGCAGTTTATTTGCGGGACAGGGGACTGCAGATACGCAGTATTTT. It specifies CASSLFAGQGTADTQYF. The chain is built from TRBV27 and TRBJ2-3; 10 bases fit TRBD1. V was pared by 1 base and J by 4 bases, with 8 bases of the junction left unmatched. The CDR3 covers 17 residues. Germline CDR1 reads MNHEY; CDR2 reads SMNVEV (reference sequence).

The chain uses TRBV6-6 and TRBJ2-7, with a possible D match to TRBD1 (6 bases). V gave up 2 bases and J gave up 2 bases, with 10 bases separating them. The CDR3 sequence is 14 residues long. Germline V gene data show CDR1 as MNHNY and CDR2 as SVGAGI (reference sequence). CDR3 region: CASSYRDRTYEQYF. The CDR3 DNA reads TGTGCCAGCAGTTACAGAGACAGGACCTACGAGCAGTACTTC.

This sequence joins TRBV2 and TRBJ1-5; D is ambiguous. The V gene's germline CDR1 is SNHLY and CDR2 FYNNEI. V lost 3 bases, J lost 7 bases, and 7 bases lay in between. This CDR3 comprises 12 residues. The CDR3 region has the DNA TGTGCCAGCAGTGAGGAGAGACAGCCCCAGCATTTT. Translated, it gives CASSEERQPQHF.

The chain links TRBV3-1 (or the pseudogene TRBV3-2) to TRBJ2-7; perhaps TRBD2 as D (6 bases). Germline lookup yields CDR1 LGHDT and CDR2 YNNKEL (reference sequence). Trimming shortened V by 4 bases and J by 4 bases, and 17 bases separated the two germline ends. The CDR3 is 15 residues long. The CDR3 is CASSLGPGVLYEQYF. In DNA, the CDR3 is TGTGCCAGCAGCCTAGGACCGGGAGTTTTGTACGAGCAGTACTTC.

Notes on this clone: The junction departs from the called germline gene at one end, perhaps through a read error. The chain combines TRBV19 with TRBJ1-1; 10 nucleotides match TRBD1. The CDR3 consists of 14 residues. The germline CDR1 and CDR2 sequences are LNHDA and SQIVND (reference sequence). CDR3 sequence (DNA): TGTGCCTCATTAAAGGGACAGGGGAACAGTGAAGCTTTCTTT. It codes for CASLKGQGNSEAFF.

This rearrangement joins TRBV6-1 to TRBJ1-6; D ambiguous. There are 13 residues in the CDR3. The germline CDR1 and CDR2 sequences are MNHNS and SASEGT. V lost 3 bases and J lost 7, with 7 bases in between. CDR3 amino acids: CASSDRENSPLHF. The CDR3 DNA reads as TGTGCCAGCAGTGATCGGGAAAATTCACCCCTCCACTTT.

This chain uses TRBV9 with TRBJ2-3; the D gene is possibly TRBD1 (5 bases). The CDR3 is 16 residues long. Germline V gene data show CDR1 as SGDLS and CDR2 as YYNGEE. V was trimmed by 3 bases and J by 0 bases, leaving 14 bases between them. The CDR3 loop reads CASSGPTASSTDTQYF. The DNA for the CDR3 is TGTGCCAGCAGCGGACCGACAGCTTCTAGCACAGATACGCAGTATTTT.

The CDR3 nucleotides are TGTGCCAGCAGCCGGACAGTGCGCCCTGAAGCTTTCTTT. It codes for CASSRTVRPEAFF. The chain joins TRBV3-1 (or the pseudogene TRBV3-2) to TRBJ1-1; a possible D gene is TRBD1 (6 bases). CDR3 length: 13 residues. The V gene's germline CDR1 is LGHDT and CDR2 YNNKEL (reference sequence). Trimming took 4 bases from V and 6 from J, leaving 12 bases between them.

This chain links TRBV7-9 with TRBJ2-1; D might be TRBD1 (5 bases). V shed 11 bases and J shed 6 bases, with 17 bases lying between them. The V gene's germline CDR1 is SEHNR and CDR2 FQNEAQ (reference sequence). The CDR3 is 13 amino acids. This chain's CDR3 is CASIQGALNEQFF. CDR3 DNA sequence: TGTGCCTCAATCCAAGGGGCCCTCAATGAGCAGTTCTTC.

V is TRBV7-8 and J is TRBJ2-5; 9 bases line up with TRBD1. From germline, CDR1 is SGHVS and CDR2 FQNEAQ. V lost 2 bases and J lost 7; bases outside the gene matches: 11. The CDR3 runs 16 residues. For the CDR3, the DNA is TGTGCCAGCAGCTTATTATCCGGGACAGGGTGGGGGACCCAGTACTTC. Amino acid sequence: CASSLLSGTGWGTQYF.

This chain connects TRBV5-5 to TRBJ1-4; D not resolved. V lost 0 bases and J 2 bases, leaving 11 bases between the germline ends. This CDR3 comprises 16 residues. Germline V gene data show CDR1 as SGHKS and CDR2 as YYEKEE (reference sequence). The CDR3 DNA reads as TGTGCCAGCAGCTTGGCCCACCGGAGGACTAATGAAAAACTGTTTTTT. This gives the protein CASSLAHRRTNEKLFF.

The CDR3 DNA is TGTGCCAGCTCACAGAGTCCGGGTCCCTACGAGCAGTACTTC. Its protein is CASSQSPGPYEQYF. The chain carries TRBV18 and TRBJ2-7; D remains ambiguous. Trimming removed 4 bases at V and 2 bases at J, with 12 bases between. The length of the CDR3 is 14 residues. Looked up from germline, CDR1 is KGHSH and CDR2 is LQKENI.

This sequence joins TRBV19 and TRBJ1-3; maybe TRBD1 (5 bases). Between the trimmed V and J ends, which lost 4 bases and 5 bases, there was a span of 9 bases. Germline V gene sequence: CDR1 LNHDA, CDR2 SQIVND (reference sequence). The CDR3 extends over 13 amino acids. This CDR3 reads CASSTGHRNTIYF. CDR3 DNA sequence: TGTGCCAGTAGTACCGGACACAGAAACACCATATATTTT.

The CDR3 spells CASSARQGGNTQYF. Here the CDR3 DNA reads TGTGCCAGCAGCGCTAGACAGGGGGGAAATACGCAGTATTTT. The rearrangement links TRBV7-9 to TRBJ2-3; 9 nucleotides line up with TRBD1. V shed 5 bases and J 7 bases; nucleotides not matched to a gene: 7. This CDR3 has 14 residues. CDR1 is SEHNR and CDR2 is FQNEAQ in the germline V gene (reference sequence). The whole variable domain, filled in from reference TRBV7-9 and TRBJ2-3, reads DTGVSQNPRHKITKRGQNVTFRCDPISEHNRLYWYRQTLGQGPEFLTYFQNEAQLEKSRLLSDRFSAERPKGSFSTLEIQRTEQGDSAMYLCASSARQGGNTQYFGPGTRLTVL.

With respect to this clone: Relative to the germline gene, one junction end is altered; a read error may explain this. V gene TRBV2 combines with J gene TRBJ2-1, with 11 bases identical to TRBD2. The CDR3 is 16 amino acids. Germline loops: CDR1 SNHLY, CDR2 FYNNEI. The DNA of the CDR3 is TGTGCCAGCAGAGAAGAGACTAGCGGGGATATCGATGAGCAGTTCTTC. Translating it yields CASREETSGDIDEQFF.